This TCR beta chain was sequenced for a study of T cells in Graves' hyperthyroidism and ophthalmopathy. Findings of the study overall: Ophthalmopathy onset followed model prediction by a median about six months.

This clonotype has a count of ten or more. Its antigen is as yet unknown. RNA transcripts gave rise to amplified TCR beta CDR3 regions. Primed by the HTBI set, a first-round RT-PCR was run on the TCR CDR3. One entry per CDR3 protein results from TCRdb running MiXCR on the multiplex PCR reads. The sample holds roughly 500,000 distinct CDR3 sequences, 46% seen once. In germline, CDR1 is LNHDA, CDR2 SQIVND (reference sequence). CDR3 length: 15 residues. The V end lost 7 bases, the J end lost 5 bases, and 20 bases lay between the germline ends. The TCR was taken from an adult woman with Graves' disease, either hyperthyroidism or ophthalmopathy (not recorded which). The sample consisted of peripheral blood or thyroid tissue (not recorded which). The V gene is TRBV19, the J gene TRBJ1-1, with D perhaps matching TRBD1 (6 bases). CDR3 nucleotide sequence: TGTGCCAGTAAAGGGGGAACGGCCCTTGGGACTGAAGCTTTCTTT. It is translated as CASKGGTALGTEAFF.